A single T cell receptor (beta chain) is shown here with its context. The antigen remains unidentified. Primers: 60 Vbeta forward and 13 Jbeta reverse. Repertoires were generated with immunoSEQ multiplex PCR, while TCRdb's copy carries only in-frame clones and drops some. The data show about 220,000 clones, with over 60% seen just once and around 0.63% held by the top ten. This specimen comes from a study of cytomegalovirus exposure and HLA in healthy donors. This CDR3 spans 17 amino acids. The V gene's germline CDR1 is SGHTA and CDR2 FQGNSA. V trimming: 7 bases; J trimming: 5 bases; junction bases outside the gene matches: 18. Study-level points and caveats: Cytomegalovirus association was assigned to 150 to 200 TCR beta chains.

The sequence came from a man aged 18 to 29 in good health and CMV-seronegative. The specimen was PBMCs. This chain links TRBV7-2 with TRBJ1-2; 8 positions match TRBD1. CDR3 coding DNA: TGTGCCAGCACCCATTTTTATGACAGGGGCGAAGGATATGGCTACACCTTC. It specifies CASTHFYDRGEGYGYTF. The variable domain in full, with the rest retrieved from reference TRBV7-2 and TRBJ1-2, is GAGVSQSPSNKVTEKGKDVELRCDPISGHTALYWYRQSLGQGLEFLIYFQGNSAPDKSGLPSDRFSAERTGGSVSTLTIQRTQQEDSAVYLCASTHFYDRGEGYGYTFGSGTRLTVV.